These 20 T cell receptor beta chains were all obtained from the same sample, sequenced in a study of T cell responses to AZD1222 COVID-19 vaccine. Clones were sequenced by immunoSEQ multiplex PCR, and TCRdb holds only the in-frame ones, with some missing. This sample has some 150,000 clones, with roughly 91% found just once. The source was peripheral blood, collected on day 0 of AZD1222 vaccination. The origin of the receptors is an adult in good health.

This clone has only one observation. The J gene is TRBJ2-1, the V gene TRBV5-1; 7 bases match TRBD1. Germline V gene lookup returns CDR1 SGHRS and CDR2 YFSETQ. With 0 bases clipped from V and 6 bases from J, the junction kept 9 bases outside the gene matches. The CDR3 contains 16 residues. The CDR3 loop is CASSLELGQITNEQFF. The DNA for the CDR3 is TGCGCCAGCAGCTTGGAATTGGGACAGATTACCAATGAGCAGTTCTTC.

The chain employs TRBV19 and TRBJ1-1; D is unresolved. The CDR3 covers 12 residues. Germline CDR1 reads LNHDA; CDR2 reads SQIVND (reference sequence). V lost 7 bases and J lost 8, with 14 bases in between. The CDR3 reads CASTAVGREAFF. For the CDR3, the DNA is TGTGCCAGTACAGCGGTGGGCAGGGAAGCTTTCTTT.

The J gene is TRBJ1-1, the V gene TRBV5-1; tentative D call: TRBD1 (5 bases). The CDR3 totals 14 residues. In germline, CDR1 is SGHRS, CDR2 YFSETQ. V was trimmed by 4 bases and J by 1 base, leaving 11 bases between them. For the CDR3, the DNA is TGCGCCAGCAGCCCCACGAGGGGGAACACTGAAGCTTTCTTT. It yields the protein CASSPTRGNTEAFF.

The chain combines TRBV9 with TRBJ1-4; tentatively, D is TRBD1 (6 bases). CDR1 is SGDLS and CDR2 is YYNGEE in the germline V gene. Trimming stripped 3 bases from V and 7 bases from J, with 19 bases between. The length of the CDR3 is 16 residues. The DNA of the CDR3 is TGTGCCAGCAGCGATAGGTCGGGGGCGTTCGGTGAAAAACTGTTTTTT. Its protein product is CASSDRSGAFGEKLFF. The variable domain in full, with the rest retrieved from reference TRBV9 and TRBJ1-4, is DSGVTQTPKHLITATGQRVTLRCSPRSGDLSVYWYQQSLDQGLQFLIQYYNGEERAKGNILERFSAQQFPDLHSELNLSSLELGDSALYFCASSDRSGAFGEKLFFGSGTQLSVL.

V usage is TRBV30 and J usage is TRBJ2-2; D may be TRBD2 (6 bases). The CDR3 contains 15 residues. Germline values: CDR1 GTSNPN, CDR2 SVGIG (reference sequence). The V end lost 3 bases, the J end lost 0 bases, and 11 bases lay between the germline ends. CDR3 sequence (DNA): TGTGCCTGGAGCGAAGGGACTCCGAACACCGGGGAGCTGTTTTTT. Translating it yields CAWSEGTPNTGELFF. Filled out from reference TRBV30 and TRBJ2-2, the complete variable domain reads SQTIHQWPATLVQPVGSPLSLECTVEGTSNPNLYWYRQAAGRGLQLLFYSVGIGQISSEVPQNLSASRPQDRQFILSSKKLLLSDSGFYLCAWSEGTPNTGELFFGEGSRLTVL.

For the CDR3, the DNA is TGTGCCACCACCTTACGGGGGGTTGATGGCTACACCTTC. It specifies CATTLRGVDGYTF. This chain uses TRBV3-1 (or the pseudogene TRBV3-2) with TRBJ1-2; a weak D match, TRBD1 (5 bases). The germline CDR1 and CDR2 sequences are LGHDT and YNNKEL (reference sequence). V dropped 10 bases and J dropped 6 bases, with 18 bases sitting between them. This CDR3 comprises 13 residues.

The chain has TRBV5-1 and TRBJ2-7, with TRBD2 matching 7 bases. J was trimmed by 6 bases and V by 2 bases; bases with no gene match: 8. The CDR3 loop spans 14 amino acids. Germline CDR1 reads SGHRS; CDR2 reads YFSETQ. In nucleotides, the CDR3 is TGCGCCAGCAGCTTCGGGGGGACCCACCGCGAGCAGTACTTC. It is translated as CASSFGGTHREQYF.

This chain links TRBV7-6 with TRBJ2-1; 7 nucleotides match TRBD2. The CDR3 loop spans 13 amino acids. CDR1 is SGHVS, CDR2 FNYEAQ, per germline. Unmatched junction bases numbered 4, after V lost 5 bases and J lost 6 bases. The CDR3: CASSGLDSNEQFF. The CDR3 region has the DNA TGTGCCAGCAGCGGACTAGATAGCAATGAGCAGTTCTTC.

V and J are TRBV6-5 and TRBJ1-5; TRBD1 aligns across 7 bases. Germline V gene data show CDR1 as MNHEY and CDR2 as SVGAGI. The V gene end was trimmed by 2 bases and the J gene end by 6 bases; junction bases not matched to a gene: 1. The CDR3 loop spans 13 amino acids. The CDR3 nucleotides read TGTGCCAGCAGTTACGACAGGGTTCAGCCCCAGCATTTT. It translates to CASSYDRVQPQHF.

This chain links TRBV10-2 with TRBJ1-2; D is unclear. The V gene lost 3 bases and the J gene lost 4 bases, with 12 bases spanning the gap. Looked up from germline, CDR1 is WSHSY and CDR2 is SAAADI. The CDR3 is made up of 14 amino acids. The CDR3 sequence is CASSDGGLVYGYTF. The CDR3 DNA reads as TGCGCCAGCAGTGACGGCGGGCTTGTCTATGGCTACACCTTC.

The rearrangement joins TRBV9 to TRBJ2-1; possibly TRBD1 for D (6 bases). The CDR3 length is 14 residues. Trimming took 0 bases from V and 3 from J, leaving 7 bases between them. In germline, CDR1 is SGDLS, CDR2 YYNGEE. CDR3 sequence: CASSVARGYNEQFF. The DNA for the CDR3 is TGTGCCAGCAGCGTAGCCAGGGGCTACAATGAGCAGTTCTTC.

The rearrangement joins TRBV6-5 to TRBJ1-2, with D perhaps matching TRBD1 (6 bases). The V gene's germline CDR1 is MNHEY and CDR2 SVGAGI. V lost 7 bases and J 5 bases, leaving 17 bases between the germline ends. CDR3 length: 14 amino acids. CDR3 residues: CASNQQGTSYGYTF. The CDR3, as DNA: TGTGCCAGCAATCAACAGGGCACCTCTTATGGCTACACCTTC.

The chain joins TRBV29-1 to TRBJ1-3, with D possibly TRBD1 on 6 matching bases. The CDR3 spans 13 residues. Trimming took 5 bases from V and 4 from J, leaving 12 bases between them. The germline V gene has CDR1 SQVTM and CDR2 ANQGSEA. This CDR3 is CSVSRGSGNTIYF. CDR3 nucleotides: TGCAGCGTTTCCAGGGGCTCCGGAAACACCATATATTTT. Supplemented by reference TRBV29-1 and TRBJ1-3, the full variable domain reads SAVISQKPSRDICQRGTSLTIQCQVDSQVTMMFWYRQQPGQSLTLIATANQGSEATYESGFVIDKFPISRPNLTFSTLTVSNMSPEDSSIYLCSVSRGSGNTIYFGEGSWLTVV.

The rearrangement links TRBV7-2 to TRBJ2-6, with D perhaps matching TRBD2 (5 bases). CDR1 is SGHTA and CDR2 is FQGNSA in the germline V gene. The CDR3 runs to 18 residues. Between the trimmed V and J ends, which lost 5 bases and 0 bases, there was a span of 17 bases. CDR3 in amino acids: CASSPEALISSGANVLTF. Here the CDR3 DNA reads TGTGCCAGCAGCCCGGAGGCCCTTATAAGCTCTGGGGCCAACGTCCTGACTTTC.

V and J are TRBV10-3 and TRBJ2-3, with 14 positions matching TRBD2. CDR3 length: 17 residues. CDR1 ENHRY and CDR2 SYGVKD come from the germline V gene. V lost 0 bases, J lost 4 bases, and 3 bases stayed unmatched. CDR3: CAISESGTSGGSDTQYF. DNA of the CDR3: TGTGCCATCAGTGAGTCCGGGACTAGCGGGGGATCAGATACGCAGTATTTT.

The chain employs TRBV12-5 and TRBJ2-3, with D possibly matching TRBD2 (5 bases). This CDR3 region has 14 residues. V was pared by 5 bases and J by 4 bases, with 13 bases between. From germline, CDR1 is LGHNT and CDR2 FRNRAP. The CDR3 DNA reads as TGTGCTAGTGGTAGCGGCTGGGTTGCAGATACGCAGTATTTT. It encodes CASGSGWVADTQYF.

The V gene is TRBV19, the J gene TRBJ1-3; D is perhaps TRBD1 (5 bases). The CDR3 has 17 residues. V shed 4 bases and J shed 0 bases, with 16 bases lying between them. The germline gives CDR1 LNHDA, CDR2 SQIVND (reference sequence). CDR3 sequence: CASSKFTLDISGNTIYF. The CDR3 nucleotides are TGTGCCAGTAGTAAGTTTACCCTGGACATCTCTGGAAACACCATATATTTT.

The V gene is TRBV21-1, the J gene TRBJ2-1; whether TRBD1, the table's D call, matches the DNA was not checked. TRBV21-1 is given as a pseudogene. This CDR3 is built from 14 residues. CDR3 protein: CARRDRGSVGEQFF. DNA for the CDR3: TGTGCCAGAAGGGACAGGGGCTCGGTAGGTGAGCAGTTCTTC.

The chain links TRBV23-1 to TRBJ1-5; maybe TRBD1 (5 bases). TRBV23-1 is an open reading frame, and its role is uncertain. V lost 8 bases to trimming and J lost 3 bases, with 14 bases between them. The length of the CDR3 is 14 residues. CDR3 loop: CASLQGVDNQPQHF. The CDR3 bases are TGCGCCAGCCTGCAGGGTGTGGACAATCAGCCCCAGCATTTT.

This clone is a singleton in its sample. This chain uses TRBV9 with TRBJ1-2, with D hard to call. The germline gives CDR1 SGDLS, CDR2 YYNGEE. Deletions cut 0 bases from V and 1 base from J, with 13 bases between. The CDR3 covers 16 residues. The CDR3 bases are TGTGCCAGCAGCGTAGGTCCCGGTGATAATAACTATGGCTACACCTTC. Its translation is CASSVGPGDNNYGYTF.